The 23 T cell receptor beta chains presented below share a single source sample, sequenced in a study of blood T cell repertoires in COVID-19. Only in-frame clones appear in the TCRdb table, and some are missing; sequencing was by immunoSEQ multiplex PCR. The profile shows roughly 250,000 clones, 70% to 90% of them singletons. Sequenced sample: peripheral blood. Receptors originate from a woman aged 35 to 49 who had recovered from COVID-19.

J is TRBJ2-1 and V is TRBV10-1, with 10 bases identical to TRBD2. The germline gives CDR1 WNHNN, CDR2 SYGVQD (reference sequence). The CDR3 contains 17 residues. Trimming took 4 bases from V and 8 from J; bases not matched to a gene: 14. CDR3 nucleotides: TGCGCCAGCAGTGCCCCACGGGAGCTAGCGGGAGTACATGAGCAGTTCTTC. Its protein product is CASSAPRELAGVHEQFF.

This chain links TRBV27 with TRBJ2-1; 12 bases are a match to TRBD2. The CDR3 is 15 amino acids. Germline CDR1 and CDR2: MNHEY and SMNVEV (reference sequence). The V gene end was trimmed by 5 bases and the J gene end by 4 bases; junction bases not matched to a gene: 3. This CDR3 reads CASSATSGRYNEQFF. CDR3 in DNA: TGTGCCAGCAGTGCCACTAGCGGGAGGTACAATGAGCAGTTCTTC.

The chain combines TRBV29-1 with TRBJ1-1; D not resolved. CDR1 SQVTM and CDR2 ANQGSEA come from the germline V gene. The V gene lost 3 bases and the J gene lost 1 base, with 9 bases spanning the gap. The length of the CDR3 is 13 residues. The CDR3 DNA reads TGCAGCGTTGAGGTAGGGAGGAACACTGAAGCTTTCTTT. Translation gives CSVEVGRNTEAFF.

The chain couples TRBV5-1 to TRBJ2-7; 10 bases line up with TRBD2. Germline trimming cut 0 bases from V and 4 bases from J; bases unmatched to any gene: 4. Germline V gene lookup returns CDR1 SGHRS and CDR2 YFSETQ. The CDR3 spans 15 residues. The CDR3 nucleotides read TGCGCCAGCAGCTTGGAGACTAGCGGGCCTTACGAGCAGTACTTC. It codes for CASSLETSGPYEQYF. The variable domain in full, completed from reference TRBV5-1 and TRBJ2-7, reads KAGVTQTPRYLIKTRGQQVTLSCSPISGHRSVSWYQQTPGQGLQFLFEYFSETQRNKGNFPGRFSGRQFSNSRSEMNVSTLELGDSALYLCASSLETSGPYEQYFGPGTRLTVT.

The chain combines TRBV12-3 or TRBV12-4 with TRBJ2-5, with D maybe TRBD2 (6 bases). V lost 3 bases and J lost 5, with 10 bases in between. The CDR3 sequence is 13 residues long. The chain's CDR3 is CASSFGSGETQYF. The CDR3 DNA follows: TGTGCCAGCAGTTTCGGGAGCGGTGAGACCCAGTACTTC.

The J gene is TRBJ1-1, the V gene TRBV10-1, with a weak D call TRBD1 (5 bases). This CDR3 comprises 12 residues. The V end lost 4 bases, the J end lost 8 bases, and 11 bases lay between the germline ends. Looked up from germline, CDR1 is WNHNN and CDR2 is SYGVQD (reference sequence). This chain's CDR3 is CASSGPPGEAFF. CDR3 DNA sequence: TGCGCCAGCAGTGGCCCCCCAGGGGAAGCTTTCTTT.

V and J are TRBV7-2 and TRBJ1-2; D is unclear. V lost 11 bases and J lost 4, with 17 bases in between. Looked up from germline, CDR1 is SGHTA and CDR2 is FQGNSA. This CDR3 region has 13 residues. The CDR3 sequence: CALDPGSRYGYTF. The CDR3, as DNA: TGTGCCCTAGACCCGGGGTCACGCTATGGCTACACCTTC. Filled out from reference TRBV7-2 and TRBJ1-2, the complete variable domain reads GAGVSQSPSNKVTEKGKDVELRCDPISGHTALYWYRQSLGQGLEFLIYFQGNSAPDKSGLPSDRFSAERTGGSVSTLTIQRTQQEDSAVYLCALDPGSRYGYTFGSGTRLTVV.

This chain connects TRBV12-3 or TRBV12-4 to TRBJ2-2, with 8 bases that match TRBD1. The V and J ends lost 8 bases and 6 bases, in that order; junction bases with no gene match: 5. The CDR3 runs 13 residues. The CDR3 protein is CASQGARPGELFF. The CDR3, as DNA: TGTGCCAGCCAGGGGGCGCGCCCCGGGGAGCTGTTTTTT.

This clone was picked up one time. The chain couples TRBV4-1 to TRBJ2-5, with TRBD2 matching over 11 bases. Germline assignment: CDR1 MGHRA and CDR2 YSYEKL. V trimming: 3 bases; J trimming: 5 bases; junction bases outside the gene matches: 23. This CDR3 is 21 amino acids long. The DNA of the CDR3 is TGCGCCAGCAGCCACCCTCCCGCCGGACTAGCGGGCACGCGGGGTGTGGAGACCCAGTACTTC. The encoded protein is CASSHPPAGLAGTRGVETQYF.

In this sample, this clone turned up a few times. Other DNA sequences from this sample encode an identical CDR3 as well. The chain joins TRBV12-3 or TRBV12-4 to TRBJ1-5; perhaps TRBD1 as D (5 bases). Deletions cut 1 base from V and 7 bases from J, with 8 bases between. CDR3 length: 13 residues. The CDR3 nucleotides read TGTGCCAGCAGTTTAGGCGGGGACCAGCCCCAGCATTTT. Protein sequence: CASSLGGDQPQHF.

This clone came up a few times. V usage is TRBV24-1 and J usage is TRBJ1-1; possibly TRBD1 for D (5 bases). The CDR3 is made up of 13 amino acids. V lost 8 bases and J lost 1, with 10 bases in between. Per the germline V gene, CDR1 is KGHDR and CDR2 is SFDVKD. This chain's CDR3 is CATKPGQNTEAFF. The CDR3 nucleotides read TGTGCCACCAAGCCCGGACAGAACACTGAAGCTTTCTTT.

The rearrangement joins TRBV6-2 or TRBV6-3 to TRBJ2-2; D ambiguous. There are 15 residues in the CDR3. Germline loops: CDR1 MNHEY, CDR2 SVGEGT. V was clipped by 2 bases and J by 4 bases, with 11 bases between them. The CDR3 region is CASSYVPKSTGELFF. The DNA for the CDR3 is TGTGCCAGCAGTTACGTACCTAAGTCCACCGGGGAGCTGTTTTTT.

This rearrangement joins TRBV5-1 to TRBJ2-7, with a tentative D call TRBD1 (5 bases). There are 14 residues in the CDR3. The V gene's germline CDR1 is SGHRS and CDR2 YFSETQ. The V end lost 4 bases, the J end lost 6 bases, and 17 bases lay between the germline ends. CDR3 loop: CASSGAGQRAEQYF. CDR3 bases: TGCGCCAGCAGCGGAGCAGGGCAAAGAGCCGAGCAGTACTTC. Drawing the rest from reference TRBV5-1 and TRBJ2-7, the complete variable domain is KAGVTQTPRYLIKTRGQQVTLSCSPISGHRSVSWYQQTPGQGLQFLFEYFSETQRNKGNFPGRFSGRQFSNSRSEMNVSTLELGDSALYLCASSGAGQRAEQYFGPGTRLTVT.

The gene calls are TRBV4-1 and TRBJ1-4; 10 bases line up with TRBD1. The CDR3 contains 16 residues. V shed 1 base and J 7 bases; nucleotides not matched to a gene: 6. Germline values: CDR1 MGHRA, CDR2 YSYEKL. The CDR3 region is CASSQARQGAGEKLFF. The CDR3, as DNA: TGCGCCAGCAGCCAAGCTAGACAGGGGGCAGGTGAAAAACTGTTTTTT.

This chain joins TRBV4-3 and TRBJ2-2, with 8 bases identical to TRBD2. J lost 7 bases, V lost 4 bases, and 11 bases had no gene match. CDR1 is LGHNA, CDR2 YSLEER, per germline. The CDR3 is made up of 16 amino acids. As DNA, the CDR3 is TGCGCCAGCAGCCCAGGTCCAGCGGGAGACGTCGGGGAGCTGTTTTTT. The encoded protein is CASSPGPAGDVGELFF.

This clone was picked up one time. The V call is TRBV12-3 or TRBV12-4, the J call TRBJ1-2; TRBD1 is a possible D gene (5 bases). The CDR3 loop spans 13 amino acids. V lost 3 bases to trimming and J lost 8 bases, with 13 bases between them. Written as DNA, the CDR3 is TGTGCCAGCAGTTTGGAGGGGATGCGGGGCTACACCTTC. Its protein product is CASSLEGMRGYTF.

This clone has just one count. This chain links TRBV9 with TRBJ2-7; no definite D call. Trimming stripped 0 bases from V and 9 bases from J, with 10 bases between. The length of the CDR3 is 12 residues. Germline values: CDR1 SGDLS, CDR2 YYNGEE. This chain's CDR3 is CASSVGSSRQYF. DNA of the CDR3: TGTGCCAGCAGCGTAGGGTCCAGTCGGCAGTACTTC.

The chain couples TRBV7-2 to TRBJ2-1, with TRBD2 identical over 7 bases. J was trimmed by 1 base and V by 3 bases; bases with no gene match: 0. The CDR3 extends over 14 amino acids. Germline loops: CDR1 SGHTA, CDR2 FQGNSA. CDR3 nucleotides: TGTGCCAGCAGCTTCGGGAGGTCCTACAATGAGCAGTTCTTC. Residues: CASSFGRSYNEQFF. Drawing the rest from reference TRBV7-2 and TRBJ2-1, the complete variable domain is GAGVSQSPSNKVTEKGKDVELRCDPISGHTALYWYRQSLGQGLEFLIYFQGNSAPDKSGLPSDRFSAERTGGSVSTLTIQRTQQEDSAVYLCASSFGRSYNEQFFGPGTRLTVL.

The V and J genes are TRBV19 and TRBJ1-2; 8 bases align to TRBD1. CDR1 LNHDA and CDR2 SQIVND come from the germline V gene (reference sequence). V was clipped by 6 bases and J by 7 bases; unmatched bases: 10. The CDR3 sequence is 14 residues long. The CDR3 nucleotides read TGTGCCAGTAGAAGCGACAGGGGAGGAGCTGGCTACACCTTC. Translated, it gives CASRSDRGGAGYTF.

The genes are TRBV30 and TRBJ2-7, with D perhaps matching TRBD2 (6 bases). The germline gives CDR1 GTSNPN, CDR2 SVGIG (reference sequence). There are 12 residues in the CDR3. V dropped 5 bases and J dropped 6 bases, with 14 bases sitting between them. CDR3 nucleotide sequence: TGTGCCTGGGGGGCCGGGGGTTCCGAGCAGTACTTC. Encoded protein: CAWGAGGSEQYF.

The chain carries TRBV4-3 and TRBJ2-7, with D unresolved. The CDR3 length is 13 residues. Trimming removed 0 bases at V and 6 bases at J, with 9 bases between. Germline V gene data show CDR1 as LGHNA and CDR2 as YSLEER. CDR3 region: CASSQDTHGEQYF. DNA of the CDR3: TGCGCCAGCAGCCAAGACACCCACGGCGAGCAGTACTTC.

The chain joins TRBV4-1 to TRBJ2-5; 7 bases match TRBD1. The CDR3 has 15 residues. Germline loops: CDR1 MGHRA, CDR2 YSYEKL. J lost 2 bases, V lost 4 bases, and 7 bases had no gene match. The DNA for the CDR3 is TGCGCCAGCAGCCGGGGGACAGCCCCTCAAGAGACCCAGTACTTC. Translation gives CASSRGTAPQETQYF.

This chain's CDR3 is CASSPRTSGRAYEQYF. CDR3 nucleotide sequence: TGTGCCAGCAGCCCACGGACTAGCGGGAGGGCCTACGAGCAGTACTTC. The rearrangement links TRBV7-2 to TRBJ2-7; 15 positions match TRBD2. The V and J ends lost 5 bases and 2 bases, in that order; junction bases with no gene match: 4. CDR3 length: 16 residues. Germline V gene lookup returns CDR1 SGHTA and CDR2 FQGNSA.